The entry below describes one TCR beta chain. This clonotype has a handful of counts. Its target antigen remains unknown. It has no much larger one-base neighbor in the sample; base qualities were not kept. To prepare the library, RT-PCR was applied. Instrument on record: Illumina HiSeq 2500. TCRdb reran the public reads through fastp at Q25 and MiXCR, keeping productive beta chains. Rows with one shared CDR3 protein collapse into an entry with the most common genes and DNA. The sample table holds roughly 710,000 distinct CDR3 sequences, of which around 13% were seen once. The ten largest clones take up roughly 7.2% of the sample. V is clipped by 0 bases and J by 0 bases, and the sequence between their germline boundaries is 21 bases long. In the germline V gene, CDR1 corresponds to SGHTA and CDR2 to FQGNSA. Its CDR3 holds 21 amino acids, cysteine through phenylalanine. The CDR3 DNA has 63 bases and is translated from base 1.

The data were taken from a study of response to subunit inactivated influenza vaccine listed by TCRdb under 2018. About the full investigation: Deep quantitative profiling of the T cell receptor repertoire was used in the study to follow responses to a trivalent subunit inactivated influenza vaccine.

The paper's findings and limits, for the study overall: According to the authors, only a limited number of new T cells may be recruited by each seasonal influenza vaccination.

This TCR was recovered from a man aged 50-60 years who received an inactivated influenza vaccine. Donor details come from another sample of the same person, matched by shared clones. The V and J genes are TRBV7-2 and TRBJ1-6; TRBD1 is a possible D gene, resting on 5 matching bases. Sequencing was performed on PBMCs from blood, taken around two weeks before vaccination. Here the CDR3 is given as CASSLAERGVLFSSYNSPLHF. The nucleotides read TGTGCCAGCAGCTTAGCGGAGAGAGGGGTATTATTCAGCTCCTATAATTCACCCCTCCACTTT.